These 26 T cell receptor beta chains were all obtained from the same sample, sequenced in a study of response to subunit inactivated influenza vaccine. MiXCR, run by TCRdb on the RT-PCR reads, gives a single entry per CDR3 protein. The table lists 550,000 to 650,000 distinct CDR3 sequences, about an eighth of them singletons. Source: PBMCs from blood, taken on the day of vaccination. The receptors stem from a man between 50 and 59 years old who received an inactivated influenza vaccine.

This clonotype showed up just a few times. V and J are TRBV5-5 and TRBJ2-1, with 8 nucleotides matching TRBD1. The CDR3 is 16 amino acids. Per the germline V gene, CDR1 is SGHKS and CDR2 is YYEKEE (reference sequence). Trimming at V came to 4 bases and at J to 3 bases, leaving 9 bases not matched to a gene. Here the CDR3 reads CASSGETGAFYNEQFF. The CDR3, as DNA: TGTGCCAGCAGCGGGGAGACAGGGGCCTTCTACAATGAGCAGTTCTTC.

This clonotype was detected only a few times. The genes are TRBV9 and TRBJ2-5; maybe TRBD2 (6 bases). The CDR3 contains 14 residues. Germline V gene data show CDR1 as SGDLS and CDR2 as YYNGEE. The V gene lost 5 bases and the J gene lost 1 base, with 12 bases spanning the gap. The chain's CDR3 is CASSEEGTQETQYF. In DNA form, the CDR3 reads TGTGCCAGCAGTGAGGAGGGGACCCAAGAGACCCAGTACTTC.

This rearrangement joins TRBV7-2 to TRBJ2-3; 14 nucleotides line up with TRBD2. V shed 0 bases, J shed 2 bases, and the junction held 7 bases outside the gene matches. Germline loops: CDR1 SGHTA, CDR2 FQGNSA. The CDR3 length is 19 residues. DNA of the CDR3: TGTGCCAGCAGCTTAGCGACCGGGACTAGCGGGGGCCCCACAGATACGCAGTATTTT. Translated: CASSLATGTSGGPTDTQYF.

The rearrangement uses TRBV9 and TRBJ2-5; D not certain. The V and J ends lost 3 bases and 1 base respectively, with 13 bases between them. There are 15 residues in the CDR3. Germline values: CDR1 SGDLS, CDR2 YYNGEE. The DNA for the CDR3 is TGTGCCAGCAGCGCTGACCTTGCAGGCCAAGAGACCCAGTACTTC. This translates into CASSADLAGQETQYF.

This clonotype has more than one count but fewer than ten. The genes are TRBV19 and TRBJ2-2; TRBD2 agrees at 8 bases. The germline V gene has CDR1 LNHDA and CDR2 SQIVND (reference sequence). Trimming took 4 bases from V and 1 from J; bases not matched to a gene: 2. This CDR3 contains 15 residues. CDR3 nucleotide sequence: TGTGCCAGTAGTAACAGCGGGAGGAACACCGGGGAGCTGTTTTTT. Protein product: CASSNSGRNTGELFF.

The chain has TRBV24-1 and TRBJ1-2, with 7 bases lining up with TRBD1. Germline assignment: CDR1 KGHDR and CDR2 SFDVKD. This CDR3 spans 16 amino acids. V trimming: 3 bases; J trimming: 3 bases; junction bases outside the gene matches: 9. DNA for the CDR3: TGTGCCACCAGTGATACAACAGGGGCCAAGGACTATGGCTACACCTTC. Amino acid sequence: CATSDTTGAKDYGYTF.

This clonotype was seen ten or more times. This chain links TRBV5-1 with TRBJ2-5; no firm D call. The length of the CDR3 is 14 residues. Germline V gene sequence: CDR1 SGHRS, CDR2 YFSETQ. The V end lost 1 base, the J end lost 3 bases, and 10 bases lay between the germline ends. DNA for the CDR3: TGCGCCAGCAGCTTGAGGCTTCGAGAAGAGACCCAGTACTTC. This gives the protein CASSLRLREETQYF.

The chain joins TRBV7-2 to TRBJ1-5; 8 bases align to TRBD1. The CDR3 is 15 amino acids. V lost 5 bases, J lost 6 bases, and 9 bases stayed unmatched. Germline values: CDR1 SGHTA, CDR2 FQGNSA. CDR3 bases: TGTGCCAGCAGCCTAAGCCGCAGGGGGCTTCAGCCCCAGCATTTT. This encodes CASSLSRRGLQPQHF. The full variable domain, completed using reference TRBV7-2 and TRBJ1-5, is GAGVSQSPSNKVTEKGKDVELRCDPISGHTALYWYRQSLGQGLEFLIYFQGNSAPDKSGLPSDRFSAERTGGSVSTLTIQRTQQEDSAVYLCASSLSRRGLQPQHFGDGTRLSIL.

This chain joins TRBV12-3 or TRBV12-4 and TRBJ2-1; TRBD2 aligns across 13 bases. V shed 6 bases, J shed 1 base, and the junction held 15 bases outside the gene matches. The CDR3 consists of 20 residues. The CDR3 nucleotides are TGTGCCAGCAGCCCTCCCACGACTAGCGGGGGGCTTCGGTCCTACAATGAGCAGTTCTTC. It yields the protein CASSPPTTSGGLRSYNEQFF.

The chain carries TRBV27 and TRBJ1-1, with D unclear. Germline CDR1 MNHEY, CDR2 SMNVEV (reference sequence). CDR3 length: 13 amino acids. With 8 bases removed from V and 3 bases from J, the gap between germline ends came to 13 bases. CDR3 amino acids: CASCRWVDTEAFF. The CDR3 nucleotides read TGTGCCAGCTGCAGGTGGGTGGACACTGAAGCTTTCTTT.

The rearrangement uses TRBV4-3 and TRBJ2-3; 9 positions agree with TRBD2. Germline CDR1 is LGHNA and CDR2 is YSLEER. The CDR3 totals 16 residues. V was pared by 0 bases and J by 4 bases, with 5 bases of the junction left unmatched. CDR3 residues: CASSQDGTSKPDTQYF. The CDR3 DNA reads TGCGCCAGCAGCCAAGATGGGACTAGCAAGCCAGATACGCAGTATTTT.

This clonotype appeared a few times. The genes are TRBV6-1 and TRBJ2-1; 13 positions agree with TRBD2. The V segment lost 4 bases and the J segment 10 bases; nucleotides outside the gene matches: 10. CDR1 and CDR2 from the germline V gene are MNHNS and SASEGT. CDR3 length: 16 residues. CDR3: CASSAQLAGGRYEQFF. CDR3 in DNA: TGTGCCAGCAGTGCCCAACTAGCGGGAGGGAGGTACGAGCAGTTCTTC.

This clonotype occurred many times. Mismatch with germline at one junction end may stem from a read error. V usage is TRBV12-3 or TRBV12-4 and J usage is TRBJ2-1; possibly TRBD2 for D (5 bases). The CDR3 length is 8 residues. CDR3 in amino acids: CASSRGSF. Written as DNA, the CDR3 is TGTGCCAGCAGCCGGGGATCCTTC.

This clonotype was observed a few times. The chain has TRBV4-3 and TRBJ2-2, with D perhaps TRBD1 or TRBD2 (5 bases each). CDR1 is LGHNA, CDR2 YSLEER, per germline. The CDR3 spans 15 residues. V dropped 0 bases and J dropped 6 bases, with 11 bases sitting between them. CDR3 DNA: TGCGCCAGCAGCCAAGATTGGTCGGGGCCCGGGGAGCTGTTTTTT. It translates to CASSQDWSGPGELFF.

This clonotype showed up just a few times. This chain uses TRBV5-6 with TRBJ1-5; D ambiguous. V lost 4 bases and J 4 bases, leaving 15 bases between the germline ends. Germline V gene sequence: CDR1 SGHDT, CDR2 YYEEEE. The CDR3 consists of 15 residues. The CDR3 spells CASSRWLASNQPQHF. Written as DNA, the CDR3 is TGTGCCAGCAGCCGGTGGTTGGCGAGTAATCAGCCCCAGCATTTT.

This clonotype has only a few counts. The chain uses TRBV6-1 and TRBJ2-7; D may match TRBD1 or TRBD2 (6 bases each). This CDR3 spans 15 amino acids. The V gene's germline CDR1 is MNHNS and CDR2 SASEGT. The V gene lost 3 bases and the J gene lost 6 bases, with 18 bases spanning the gap. This chain's CDR3 is CASSDGGGGIPEQYF. For the CDR3, the DNA is TGTGCCAGCAGTGACGGGGGCGGAGGGATTCCCGAGCAGTACTTC.

This clonotype was picked up a small number of times. The V call is TRBV12-3 or TRBV12-4, the J call TRBJ1-6, with D possibly matching TRBD1 (5 bases). The germline V and J ends were trimmed by 6 bases and 2 bases, with 11 bases remaining between them. There are 15 residues in the CDR3. This CDR3 is CASSRSTAYNSPLHF. The CDR3 nucleotides read TGTGCCAGCAGCCGATCGACAGCCTATAATTCACCCCTCCACTTT.

This chain connects TRBV7-6 to TRBJ2-6; perhaps TRBD1 as D (6 bases). Germline V lookup: CDR1 SGHVS, CDR2 FNYEAQ. The germline V and J ends were trimmed by 2 bases and 0 bases, with 14 bases remaining between them. The CDR3 is 18 residues long. CDR3: CASSLSITQGSGANVLTF. The DNA of the CDR3 is TGTGCCAGCAGCTTATCAATTACACAGGGCTCTGGGGCCAACGTCCTGACTTTC.

The chain joins TRBV6-2 or TRBV6-3 to TRBJ2-7, with no clear D. Trimming shortened V by 0 bases and J by 6 bases, and 9 bases separated the two germline ends. Germline lookup yields CDR1 MNHEY and CDR2 SVGEGT. The CDR3 covers 13 residues. This CDR3 is CASSYSPLPEQYF. Written as DNA, the CDR3 is TGTGCCAGCAGTTACTCCCCGCTCCCCGAGCAGTACTTC.

This clonotype was detected only a few times. The V and J genes are TRBV5-1 and TRBJ2-7; 7 bases line up with TRBD1. Germline trimming cut 5 bases from V and 5 bases from J; bases unmatched to any gene: 4. This CDR3 comprises 12 residues. Germline V gene lookup returns CDR1 SGHRS and CDR2 YFSETQ. The CDR3 loop reads CASRATGDEQYF. Written as DNA, the CDR3 is TGCGCCAGCAGGGCCACAGGGGACGAGCAGTACTTC.

The chain links TRBV4-3 to TRBJ1-2; 10 bases are shared with TRBD1. Germline V gives CDR1 LGHNA, CDR2 YSLEER. The CDR3 has 15 residues. V lost 0 bases and J lost 4; bases outside the gene matches: 2. The CDR3 coding sequence is TGCGCCAGCAGCCAAGAGGACAGGGGGGGCTATGGCTACACCTTC. Translation: CASSQEDRGGYGYTF.

This clonotype was counted at least ten times. This chain connects TRBV2 to TRBJ1-2; TRBD1 is a possible D gene (6 bases). The germline CDR1 and CDR2 sequences are SNHLY and FYNNEI. The V end lost 5 bases, the J end lost 3 bases, and 13 bases lay between the germline ends. The CDR3 consists of 14 residues. The chain's CDR3 is CASSKTGIYYGYTF. CDR3 DNA: TGTGCCAGCAGTAAAACAGGGATTTACTATGGCTACACCTTC.

This chain uses TRBV7-9 with TRBJ2-3; TRBD1 is a possible D gene (6 bases). Deletions cut 4 bases from V and 1 base from J, with 18 bases between. From germline, CDR1 is SEHNR and CDR2 FQNEAQ (reference sequence). The CDR3 contains 17 residues. The CDR3 reads CASSSGTIRWGTDTQYF. CDR3 DNA: TGTGCCAGCAGCTCCGGGACAATCAGGTGGGGCACAGATACGCAGTATTTT.

V and J are TRBV12-3 or TRBV12-4 and TRBJ1-6, with D perhaps matching TRBD1 (5 bases). Trimming left V 7 bases short and J 7 bases short, with 17 bases between. This CDR3 contains 15 residues. Written as DNA, the CDR3 is TGTGCCAGCAAAGGTCTTCCCAGGGAGAATTCACCCCTCCACTTT. This sequence encodes CASKGLPRENSPLHF.

The chain combines TRBV24-1 with TRBJ2-5; 8 bases are a match to TRBD1. The CDR3 is 13 amino acids. CDR1 is KGHDR and CDR2 is SFDVKD in the germline V gene. J was trimmed by 4 bases and V by 5 bases; bases with no gene match: 2. The CDR3 DNA reads TGTGCCACCAGTGGAGACAGGGGAGAGACCCAGTACTTC. The encoded protein is CATSGDRGETQYF.

This clonotype was seen more than once but under ten times. The chain carries TRBV5-1 and TRBJ1-4; no reliable D call. The CDR3 consists of 14 residues. Trimming pared 3 bases from V and 5 bases from J, leaving 11 bases between. CDR1 and CDR2 (germline): SGHRS, YFSETQ. CDR3 residues: CASSSGNKNEKLFF. The CDR3 DNA sequence: TGCGCCAGCAGCTCTGGCAACAAAAATGAAAAACTGTTTTTT.